The text below deals with one TCR beta chain. Its antigen is undetermined. This entry comes from a study of cytomegalovirus exposure and HLA in healthy donors. The J segment lost 2 bases and the V segment lost 3 bases, leaving 3 bases of the junction unmatched. Per the germline V gene, CDR1 is SGHDN and CDR2 is FVKESK. The CDR3 covers 15 residues. The PCR had 60 Vbeta and 13 Jbeta primers. Only in-frame clones appear in the TCRdb table, and some are missing; sequencing was by immunoSEQ multiplex PCR. The sample carries some 96,000 clones, about 80% recorded once. Whole-study results and caveats: Previously analyzed data showed that most TCR beta V segments were productive at a frequency of about 87% or about 30%.

V and J are TRBV14 and TRBJ1-4; 7 bases map to TRBD1. The sequencing sample was made of PBMCs. The TCR comes from a man aged 40-49 years in good health and CMV-seropositive. The CDR3 nucleotides read TGTGCCAGCAGCCAGAGACAGGGTACTAATGAAAAACTGTTTTTT. Residues: CASSQRQGTNEKLFF.